These 13 T cell receptor beta chains were all obtained from the same sample, sequenced in a study of T cell changes during pregnancy in multiple sclerosis. The table came from immunoSEQ multiplex PCR; TCRdb's copy has only in-frame clones and leaves some out. The sample lists over 50,000 clones, over 80% occurring once. Source: peripheral blood, taken in the first trimester of pregnancy. The origin of the receptors is a female donor with multiple sclerosis, enrolled in a pregnancy study.

The J gene is TRBJ2-2, the V gene TRBV4-2, with 11 nucleotides matching TRBD2. Germline CDR1 reads LGHNA; CDR2 reads YNFKEQ. V was pared by 4 bases and J by 5 bases, with 9 bases of the junction left unmatched. The CDR3 runs to 17 residues. Here the CDR3 reads CASSLPGLAVTTGELFF. The CDR3 DNA follows: TGTGCCAGCAGCCTGCCGGGACTAGCGGTTACGACCGGGGAGCTGTTTTTT.

This clone was seen a single time. The chain links TRBV5-4 to TRBJ1-2; 10 bases match TRBD1. The CDR3 contains 15 residues. Per germline, CDR1 SGHNT and CDR2 YYREEE (reference sequence). J lost 6 bases, V lost 4 bases, and 9 bases had no gene match. CDR3 nucleotide sequence: TGTGCCAGCAGCCACCTGACAGGGGGCGGAGATGGCTACACCTTC. Amino acid sequence: CASSHLTGGGDGYTF.

The chain couples TRBV28 to TRBJ2-1; D is undetermined. The CDR3 is 17 residues long. The ends were cut back, 1 base at V and 0 bases at J, with 13 bases in the middle. Germline lookup yields CDR1 MDHEN and CDR2 SYDVKM. The CDR3 region has the DNA TGTGCCAGCAGTTTATCCCAATACAGCAGCTCCTACAATGAGCAGTTCTTC. Its translation is CASSLSQYSSSYNEQFF.

The chain joins TRBV7-9 to TRBJ2-3, with 7 bases fitting TRBD2. Per the germline V gene, CDR1 is SEHNR and CDR2 is FQNEAQ (reference sequence). The CDR3 runs to 15 residues. After removal of 4 bases from V and 2 bases from J, the junction contained 6 bases not matched to a gene. CDR3 region: CASSSSGAPTDTQYF. The CDR3 DNA reads as TGTGCCAGCAGCTCCAGCGGGGCGCCCACAGATACGCAGTATTTT.

The chain joins TRBV19 to TRBJ2-7; TRBD1 matches at 9 bases. Trimming cost V 3 bases and J 4 bases; bases outside gene matches: 7. The CDR3 length is 15 residues. CDR1 and CDR2 from the germline V gene are LNHDA and SQIVND (reference sequence). CDR3 residues: CASSINGQGSYEQYF. The CDR3 DNA is TGTGCCAGTAGTATTAATGGACAGGGGTCTTACGAGCAGTACTTC.

The V gene is TRBV27, the J gene TRBJ2-1, with 7 bases matching TRBD1. Germline V gene sequence: CDR1 MNHEY, CDR2 SMNVEV (reference sequence). The CDR3 has 15 residues. With V trimmed by 4 bases and J by 7 bases, 10 bases remained unmatched. The CDR3 sequence is CASSSGRGRGNEQFF. The CDR3 bases are TGTGCCAGCAGTTCGGGCAGGGGGAGAGGAAATGAGCAGTTCTTC.

This sequence joins TRBV12-2 and TRBJ2-5; the table assigns TRBD1, which was not confirmed against the DNA. TRBV12-2 is annotated as a pseudogene. The length of the CDR3 is 15 residues. CDR3 residues: CASRPGDREEETQYF. CDR3 coding DNA: TGTGCAAGTCGCCCGGGGGACAGGGAGGAGGAGACCCAGTACTTC.

Notes on this clone: Germline and junction disagree at one end, which may indicate a read error. Other DNA sequences from this sample encode an identical CDR3 as well. This sequence joins TRBV18 and TRBJ1-1; the match to TRBD1 covers 9 bases. Germline V gene lookup returns CDR1 KGHSH and CDR2 LQKENI. This CDR3 comprises 15 residues. The CDR3 coding sequence is TGTGCCAGCTCGAGACAGGGGGTTTTCGCCACTGAAGCCTTCTTT. As protein: CASSRQGVFATEAFF.

CDR3 sequence (DNA): TGCGCCAGCAGCTGGACAGGGATTACAGATACGCAGTATTTT. It codes for CASSWTGITDTQYF. The chain joins TRBV5-1 to TRBJ2-3; 8 nucleotides line up with TRBD1. The CDR3 spans 14 residues. Germline V gives CDR1 SGHRS, CDR2 YFSETQ. J lost 3 bases, V lost 3 bases, and 3 bases had no gene match.

This chain connects TRBV9 to TRBJ2-1; a weak D match, TRBD1 (6 bases). The CDR3 runs to 15 residues. V was cut by 3 bases and J by 0 bases, with 10 bases left in between. CDR1 is SGDLS, CDR2 YYNGEE, per germline. As DNA, the CDR3 is TGTGCCAGCAGCGCCGCGGACAGCTCCTACAATGAGCAGTTCTTC. Translation: CASSAADSSYNEQFF.

The rearrangement links TRBV2 to TRBJ2-7; 12 bases fit TRBD2. Per germline, CDR1 SNHLY and CDR2 FYNNEI. Trimming cost V 8 bases and J 6 bases; bases outside gene matches: 11. The CDR3 spans 15 residues. The CDR3 nucleotides read TGTGCCAGCTTCTTACTAGCGGGAGGCCCCGTCGAGCAGTACTTC. It is translated as CASFLLAGGPVEQYF.

V gene TRBV28 combines with J gene TRBJ1-3; weak D call: TRBD1 (6 bases). The CDR3 has 15 residues. V gave up 7 bases and J gave up 4 bases, with 17 bases separating them. Germline V gene lookup returns CDR1 MDHEN and CDR2 SYDVKM. CDR3 bases: TGTGCCAGCACCTCGAGCGGGACACCCGGAAACACCATATATTTT. The encoded protein is CASTSSGTPGNTIYF.

This rearrangement joins TRBV6-4 to TRBJ2-1; D is unresolved. V was cut by 3 bases and J by 3 bases, with 12 bases left in between. Germline V gene data show CDR1 as MRHNA and CDR2 as SNTAGT. The length of the CDR3 is 15 residues. CDR3 loop: CASSEDSFHYNEQFF. CDR3 nucleotide sequence: TGTGCCAGCAGTGAGGATAGCTTTCACTACAATGAGCAGTTCTTC.